Shown below are 4 T cell receptor beta chains from a single sample sequenced in a study of blood T cell repertoires in COVID-19. Data came from immunoSEQ multiplex PCR; TCRdb stores just in-frame clones and leaves some out. The table records 390,000 or so clones, around 89% of them present only once. Sequencing was performed on peripheral blood. These receptors were taken from a woman aged 25 to 39 with COVID-19, enrolled during active disease.

The gene calls are TRBV3-1 (or the pseudogene TRBV3-2) and TRBJ2-5; 7 nucleotides line up with TRBD1. Per germline, CDR1 LGHDT and CDR2 YNNKEL (reference sequence). After removal of 4 bases from V and 7 bases from J, the junction contained 15 bases not matched to a gene. There are 16 residues in the CDR3. The CDR3 reads CASSPLISQGPRTQYF. CDR3 DNA sequence: TGTGCCAGCAGCCCCTTAATCTCACAGGGGCCGCGGACCCAGTACTTC.

The J gene is TRBJ2-2, the V gene TRBV2, with 7 bases lining up with TRBD2. V was clipped by 7 bases and J by 0 bases; unmatched bases: 5. This CDR3 spans 15 amino acids. The germline gives CDR1 SNHLY, CDR2 FYNNEI. DNA of the CDR3: TGTGCCAGCATAGGTGGACTAGCGAACACCGGGGAGCTGTTTTTT. It encodes CASIGGLANTGELFF.

This clone was recorded once. The rearrangement links TRBV4-3 to TRBJ2-3; 13 bases line up with TRBD2. The CDR3 length is 18 residues. V shed 1 base, J shed 5 bases, and the junction held 9 bases outside the gene matches. The germline V gene has CDR1 LGHNA and CDR2 YSLEER. The CDR3 spells CASSQAGLAGVFGDTQYF. In DNA, the CDR3 is TGCGCCAGCAGCCAAGCAGGACTAGCGGGAGTTTTTGGAGATACGCAGTATTTT.

The genes are TRBV27 and TRBJ2-1; 12 bases are shared with TRBD2. The CDR3 is made up of 19 amino acids. J gave up 7 bases and V 0 bases, and 13 bases lay outside the gene matches. The germline V gene has CDR1 MNHEY and CDR2 SMNVEV (reference sequence). For the CDR3, the DNA is TGTGCCAGCAGTTTATCGATGGCTAGCGGGGGGGTACCAGGGAATGAGCAGTTCTTC. Translation: CASSLSMASGGVPGNEQFF.